This record concerns one TCR beta chain sequence. Its antigen is undetermined. These data originate in a study of cytomegalovirus exposure and HLA in healthy donors. Sequenced by immunoSEQ multiplex PCR; TCRdb stores in-frame clones only, minus some. The sample yields 90,000 to 140,000 clones, 86% seen once. Trimming took 3 bases from V and 0 from J; bases not matched to a gene: 15. This CDR3 spans 20 amino acids. CDR1 SGHRS and CDR2 YFSETQ come from the germline V gene. Whole-study findings and limits: TCR sequences were mostly rare, though some public TCRs occurred in many donors. There were about 160 TCR beta chains listed as cytomegalovirus-associated.

Donors were drawn from the approximately 130-subject validation cohort, separate from the approximately 670-subject first cohort. This sequence joins TRBV5-1 and TRBJ1-4; 9 bases are shared with TRBD1. The sequencing input was PBMCs. The clonotype originates from a woman under 30 in good health and CMV-seropositive. The CDR3 DNA is TGCGCCAGCAGCTCGCGCAACAGGGGGCAAGCAACTGCAACTAATGAAAAACTGTTTTTT. As protein: CASSSRNRGQATATNEKLFF.